One sample yielded the 30 T cell receptor beta chains listed below, sequenced in a study of T cells after yellow fever vaccination. MiXCR, run by TCRdb on the 5' RACE reads, gives a single entry per CDR3 protein. This repertoire shows tens of thousands of distinct CDR3 sequences, around 7% found once; its top ten account for approximately 42%. The input for sequencing was CD8+ T cells sorted from PBMCs, taken on the day of the yellow fever booster vaccination. The origin of the receptors is a man in his thirties or forties who received the YFV17D yellow fever vaccine.

The CDR3: CASSGYPGGRPDTQYF. Written as DNA, the CDR3 is TGTGCCAGCAGTGGGTATCCGGGCGGGAGACCGGATACGCAGTATTTT. The genes are TRBV12-3 or TRBV12-4 and TRBJ2-3, with TRBD2 matching 7 bases. V was clipped by 5 bases and J by 6 bases; unmatched bases: 14. The CDR3 runs 16 residues.

This clonotype was counted a few times. The rearrangement joins TRBV9 to TRBJ2-7; 8 bases align to TRBD2. The V and J ends lost 2 bases and 0 bases, in that order; junction bases with no gene match: 4. The germline gives CDR1 SGDLS, CDR2 YYNGEE. CDR3 length: 15 amino acids. The CDR3 DNA reads as TGTGCCAGCAGCGTGGCGGGAGGTAACTCCTACGAGCAGTACTTC. Its protein is CASSVAGGNSYEQYF.

This clonotype was recorded many times. The V and J genes are TRBV3-1 and TRBJ2-2; D call uncertain. In germline, CDR1 is LGHDT, CDR2 YNNKEL (reference sequence). V was cut by 4 bases and J by 0 bases, with 12 bases left in between. CDR3 size: 16 residues. The CDR3 DNA follows: TGTGCCAGCAGCCCACGACGCAGAACGAACACCGGGGAGCTGTTTTTT. It codes for CASSPRRRTNTGELFF. Full variable domain (remainder filled in from reference TRBV3-1 and TRBJ2-2): DTAVSQTPKYLVTQMGNDKSIKCEQNLGHDTMYWYKQDSKKFLKIMFSYNNKELIINETVPNRFSPKSPDKAHLNLHINSLELGDSAVYFCASSPRRRTNTGELFFGEGSRLTVL.

The CDR3 here is CASSLAQFLYQETQYF. The CDR3 DNA reads TGTGCCAGCAGCTTAGCCCAGTTCTTGTACCAAGAGACCCAGTACTTC. V and J are TRBV7-9 and TRBJ2-5, with D hard to call. This CDR3 contains 16 residues. The V gene lost 0 bases and the J gene lost 0 bases, with 11 bases spanning the gap. CDR1 is SEHNR and CDR2 is FQNEAQ in the germline V gene (reference sequence).

The genes are TRBV7-9 and TRBJ2-1; tentatively, D is TRBD1 or TRBD2 (5 bases each). V was shortened by 2 bases and J by 8 bases, with 13 bases between the two germline ends. The CDR3 consists of 14 residues. The germline CDR1 and CDR2 sequences are SEHNR and FQNEAQ (reference sequence). CDR3 loop: CASSLSLRGHEQFF. The CDR3 DNA follows: TGTGCCAGCAGCTTAAGTTTGAGGGGACATGAGCAGTTCTTC.

This clonotype has only a few counts. The genes are TRBV7-2 and TRBJ1-4; D is perhaps TRBD1 (5 bases). CDR1 SGHTA and CDR2 FQGNSA come from the germline V gene. CDR3 length: 15 residues. V was pared by 2 bases and J by 6 bases, with 13 bases between. CDR3 loop: CASSLTGPLDEKLFF. CDR3 in DNA: TGTGCCAGCAGCTTAACAGGTCCCTTAGATGAAAAACTGTTTTTT.

This sequence joins TRBV20-1 and TRBJ2-7, with 9 bases aligning to TRBD1. Germline V gene lookup returns CDR1 DFQATT and CDR2 SNEGSKA (reference sequence). This CDR3 has 14 amino acids. The V gene end was trimmed by 0 bases and the J gene end by 3 bases; junction bases not matched to a gene: 3. The CDR3 bases are TGCAGTGCTAGAGATCTGGACAGGGGCTACGAGCAGTACTTC. Residues: CSARDLDRGYEQYF.

The gene calls are TRBV6-2 or TRBV6-3 and TRBJ2-6; D is uncertain. The CDR3 spans 20 residues. Deletions cut 0 bases from V and 0 bases from J, with 18 bases between. The germline V gene encodes CDR1 MNHEY and CDR2 SVGEGT. The chain's CDR3 is CASSYSKVPGPYSGANVLTF. Written as DNA, the CDR3 is TGTGCCAGCAGTTACTCGAAGGTGCCGGGTCCATACTCTGGGGCCAACGTCCTGACTTTC.

V is TRBV7-9 and J is TRBJ2-5; no clear D gene. This CDR3 has 14 residues. From germline, CDR1 is SEHNR and CDR2 FQNEAQ (reference sequence). Between the trimmed V and J ends, which lost 5 bases and 3 bases, there was a span of 13 bases. Here the CDR3 reads CASSHTRIEETQYF. The CDR3 DNA is TGTGCCAGCAGCCATACCCGAATTGAAGAGACCCAGTACTTC. The variable domain in full, completed from reference TRBV7-9 and TRBJ2-5, reads DTGVSQNPRHKITKRGQNVTFRCDPISEHNRLYWYRQTLGQGPEFLTYFQNEAQLEKSRLLSDRFSAERPKGSFSTLEIQRTEQGDSAMYLCASSHTRIEETQYFGPGTRLLVL.

The gene calls are TRBV7-9 and TRBJ2-7; no reliable D call. The CDR3 totals 14 residues. The germline gives CDR1 SEHNR, CDR2 FQNEAQ (reference sequence). The ends were cut back, 6 bases at V and 2 bases at J, with 14 bases in the middle. CDR3 region: CASRASSPTYEQYF. DNA for the CDR3: TGTGCCAGCAGGGCTTCTAGTCCAACCTACGAGCAGTACTTC.

This clonotype turned up a few times. Sequence at one end of the junction differs from germline and may be a read error. The chain joins TRBV3-1 to TRBJ2-7, with D uncertain. Germline-derived CDR1 and CDR2 are LGHDT and YNNKEL (reference sequence). This CDR3 has 12 residues. The DNA of the CDR3 is TGTGCCAGCAGCCAAGGTTCGGGCGAACCTCACTTC. It is translated as CASSQGSGEPHF.

This clonotype was recorded at least ten times. The chain couples TRBV7-9 to TRBJ1-1; D unclear. The V gene lost 3 bases and the J gene lost 6 bases, with 11 bases spanning the gap. Germline CDR1 is SEHNR and CDR2 is FQNEAQ (reference sequence). CDR3 length equals 13 residues. CDR3 DNA: TGTGCCAGCAGCTTCTCAGGACGGCCTGAAGCTTTCTTT. This codes for CASSFSGRPEAFF.

The CDR3 protein is CASNPSSGEETQYF. DNA of the CDR3: TGTGCCAGCAATCCGTCTAGCGGGGAAGAGACCCAGTACTTC. The chain joins TRBV2 to TRBJ2-5; 9 positions match TRBD2. Trimming took 7 bases from V and 3 from J; bases not matched to a gene: 6. Germline CDR1 is SNHLY and CDR2 is FYNNEI. There are 14 residues in the CDR3. The variable domain in full, with the rest retrieved from reference TRBV2 and TRBJ2-5, is EPEVTQTPSHQVTQMGQEVILRCVPISNHLYFYWYRQILGQKVEFLVSFYNNEISEKSEIFDDQFSVERPDGSNFTLKIRSTKLEDSAMYFCASNPSSGEETQYFGPGTRLLVL.

This chain connects TRBV4-3 to TRBJ2-2; D remains unclear. Germline lookup yields CDR1 LGHNA and CDR2 YSLEER. V gave up 2 bases and J gave up 0 bases, with 13 bases separating them. This CDR3 is built from 17 residues. The CDR3 protein is CASSQRSASSNTGELFF. CDR3 DNA sequence: TGCGCCAGCAGCCAAAGGAGTGCGAGTTCGAACACCGGGGAGCTGTTTTTT.

V gene TRBV14 combines with J gene TRBJ2-2; TRBD2 matches 9 bases. Germline-derived CDR1 and CDR2 are SGHDN and FVKESK. CDR3 size: 15 residues. The V gene end was trimmed by 4 bases and the J gene end by 3 bases; junction bases not matched to a gene: 3. CDR3 sequence reads: CASSLIAGDTGELFF. CDR3 coding DNA: TGTGCCAGCAGCCTCATAGCGGGAGACACCGGGGAGCTGTTTTTT.

This clonotype appeared a few times. This chain links TRBV28 with TRBJ1-1; no reliable D call. This CDR3 spans 13 amino acids. Germline V gene lookup returns CDR1 MDHEN and CDR2 SYDVKM. With 3 bases removed from V and 0 bases from J, the gap between germline ends came to 5 bases. CDR3 sequence reads: CASSFGLNTEAFF. The CDR3 DNA reads TGTGCCAGCAGTTTCGGTCTGAACACTGAAGCTTTCTTT. Full variable domain (outside the CDR3, taken from reference TRBV28 and TRBJ1-1): DVKVTQSSRYLVKRTGEKVFLECVQDMDHENMFWYRQDPGLGLRLIYFSYDVKMKEKGDIPEGYSVSREKKERFSLILESASTNQTSMYLCASSFGLNTEAFFGQGTRLTVV.

In this sample, this clonotype turned up a few times. The chain uses TRBV20-1 and TRBJ2-1; D remains unclear. The CDR3 spans 15 residues. V was pared by 4 bases and J by 0 bases, with 13 bases between. Germline values: CDR1 DFQATT, CDR2 SNEGSKA (reference sequence). CDR3 loop: CSAKDLEISYNEQFF. As DNA, the CDR3 is TGCAGTGCTAAGGACCTAGAAATCTCCTACAATGAGCAGTTCTTC.

The gene calls are TRBV13 and TRBJ2-7, with unresolved D. The CDR3 sequence is 17 residues long. From germline, CDR1 is PRHDT and CDR2 FYEKMQ (reference sequence). V dropped 4 bases and J dropped 4 bases, with 23 bases sitting between them. DNA of the CDR3: TGTGCCAGCAGCTCGACCCGGGTGGGCCACATTCAGTACGAGCAGTACTTC. Amino acids: CASSSTRVGHIQYEQYF.

This clonotype showed up many times. This sequence joins TRBV7-8 and TRBJ2-1, with TRBD2 matching over 12 bases. The CDR3 consists of 18 residues. Germline trimming cut 5 bases from V and 6 bases from J; bases unmatched to any gene: 14. Germline-derived CDR1 and CDR2 are SGHVS and FQNEAQ. Here the CDR3 DNA reads TGTGCCAGCAGCCCCTACACCCCTGGACTAGCGGGGACCAATGAGCAGTTCTTC. Amino acid sequence: CASSPYTPGLAGTNEQFF.

The V gene is TRBV25-1, the J gene TRBJ2-7; possibly TRBD1 or TRBD2 for D (5 bases each). CDR3 length: 13 amino acids. Germline CDR1 MGHDK, CDR2 SYGVNS. V was pared by 4 bases and J by 0 bases, with 7 bases between. The CDR3 here is CASSGDLSYEQYF. The CDR3 DNA reads TGTGCCAGCAGTGGGGACCTCTCCTACGAGCAGTACTTC.

This clonotype appeared many times. CDR3 nucleotides: TGCGCCAGCAGCTCTTTACAGGGGATTGACACCGGGGAGCTGTTTTTT. This translates into CASSSLQGIDTGELFF. The chain employs TRBV5-1 and TRBJ2-2; the match to TRBD1 covers 7 bases. Germline CDR1 SGHRS, CDR2 YFSETQ. V lost 3 bases, J lost 3 bases, and 8 bases stayed unmatched. This CDR3 region has 16 residues.

This clonotype was picked up a small number of times. J is TRBJ2-1 and V is TRBV7-8; a weak D match, TRBD2 (6 bases). The V gene's germline CDR1 is SGHVS and CDR2 FQNEAQ. The CDR3 spans 14 residues. V was clipped by 1 base and J by 8 bases, with 12 bases between them. The CDR3 reads CASSLVGGVDEQFF. In nucleotides, the CDR3 is TGTGCCAGCAGCTTAGTGGGAGGAGTGGATGAGCAGTTCTTC.

This chain links TRBV6-1 with TRBJ2-1; TRBD1 agrees at 10 bases. Germline trimming cut 6 bases from V and 2 bases from J; bases unmatched to any gene: 4. This CDR3 is built from 15 residues. Germline CDR1 MNHNS, CDR2 SASEGT. The CDR3 DNA reads as TGTGCCAGCAGCTGGACAGGGGGTACCTACAATGAGCAGTTCTTC. It specifies CASSWTGGTYNEQFF.

This clonotype was seen ten or more times. This chain connects TRBV18 to TRBJ2-5; perhaps TRBD1 as D (6 bases). The CDR3 runs 14 residues. V was shortened by 1 base and J by 2 bases, with 8 bases between the two germline ends. Per germline, CDR1 KGHSH and CDR2 LQKENI. The CDR3 bases are TGTGCCAGCTCACCACTCGGACAGCAAGAGACCCAGTACTTC. It encodes CASSPLGQQETQYF.

This clonotype showed up just a few times. The rearrangement uses TRBV12-3 or TRBV12-4 and TRBJ2-1; D possibly uses TRBD1 or TRBD2 (5 bases each). This CDR3 spans 17 amino acids. Between the trimmed V and J ends, which lost 6 bases and 9 bases, there was a span of 27 bases. The CDR3 coding sequence is TGTGCCAGCAGCGAAATTTACCGGGACGCCACCCCAGGTGAGCAGTTCTTC. Translating it yields CASSEIYRDATPGEQFF.

This clonotype has a handful of counts. The V gene is TRBV6-5, the J gene TRBJ2-1; 11 nucleotides align to TRBD2. With V trimmed by 0 bases and J by 0 bases, 7 bases remained unmatched. Germline V gene lookup returns CDR1 MNHEY and CDR2 SVGAGI. This CDR3 spans 19 amino acids. The CDR3 is CASSYSGDTSGSSYNEQFF. The DNA for the CDR3 is TGTGCCAGCAGTTACTCGGGTGACACTAGCGGGAGCTCCTACAATGAGCAGTTCTTC.

V gene TRBV9 combines with J gene TRBJ2-3; D unclear. V was trimmed by 0 bases and J by 10 bases, leaving 9 bases between them. The CDR3 has 12 amino acids. The V gene's germline CDR1 is SGDLS and CDR2 YYNGEE. The CDR3 DNA sequence: TGTGCCAGCAGCGTAGCCGCAGCGCCGCAGTATTTT. Protein sequence: CASSVAAAPQYF.

This clonotype showed up just a few times. J is TRBJ2-7 and V is TRBV24-1, with D unclear. CDR1 and CDR2 from the germline V gene are KGHDR and SFDVKD. The V end lost 2 bases, the J end lost 5 bases, and 12 bases lay between the germline ends. This CDR3 region has 14 residues. CDR3 amino acids: CATSDSAGKDEQYF. DNA of the CDR3: TGTGCCACCAGTGATTCCGCCGGAAAGGACGAGCAGTACTTC.

This clonotype was counted only a few times. The rearrangement links TRBV20-1 to TRBJ1-1; 7 bases are shared with TRBD1. This CDR3 region has 14 residues. J lost 3 bases, V lost 6 bases, and 10 bases had no gene match. Germline values: CDR1 DFQATT, CDR2 SNEGSKA (reference sequence). CDR3 in DNA: TGCAGTGCCTCCGGAGACAGGGTGGACACTGAAGCTTTCTTT. It codes for CSASGDRVDTEAFF.

The chain has TRBV20-1 and TRBJ2-7; 12 bases agree with TRBD2. The trim removed 2 bases at V and 4 bases at J, leaving 6 bases unmatched. Looked up from germline, CDR1 is DFQATT and CDR2 is SNEGSKA (reference sequence). This CDR3 is built from 15 residues. CDR3 region: CSARTGTSGPYEQYF. The CDR3 coding sequence is TGCAGTGCTAGAACTGGGACTAGCGGGCCGTACGAGCAGTACTTC.